The T cell receptor (beta chain) described here comes from a study of blood T cell repertoires in COVID-19. Under the authors' procedure: For nucleated cells, counts were estimated from reference gene primer amplification. Libraries were prepared by immunoSEQ multiplex PCR; TCRdb keeps only in-frame clonotypes and omits some of them. V, J and clone size are taken as reported in that table, and D and trimming were inferred from the DNA itself. The sample yields about 110,000 clones, approximately 80% seen once. The CDR3 length is 15 residues. V lost 4 bases, J lost 3 bases, and 12 bases lay in between. The germline V gene has CDR1 LGHDT and CDR2 YNNKEL (reference sequence).

The clonotype comes from a woman of 80 years or more with acute or convalescent COVID-19. This rearrangement joins TRBV3-1 (or the pseudogene TRBV3-2) to TRBJ2-2; weak D call: TRBD2 (6 bases). Sequences were obtained from peripheral blood. CDR3: CASSPWEEYTGELFF. The CDR3 nucleotides read TGTGCCAGCAGCCCGTGGGAGGAGTACACCGGGGAGCTGTTTTTT.